This passage covers 19 T cell receptor beta chains from one sample sequenced in a study of cytomegalovirus exposure and HLA in healthy donors. The PCR was carried out with 60 Vbeta primers and 13 Jbeta primers. Libraries were prepared by immunoSEQ multiplex PCR; TCRdb keeps only in-frame clonotypes and omits some of them. Of over 120,000 clones listed, roughly 9.7% are singletons. Sequencing was done on a sample of PBMCs. These TCRs come from a man aged 50 or older in good health and CMV-seronegative.

The V gene is TRBV7-2, the J gene TRBJ1-4; D gene uncertain. From germline, CDR1 is SGHTA and CDR2 FQGNSA. V lost 0 bases and J 10 bases, leaving 12 bases between the germline ends. CDR3 size: 14 residues. The CDR3 is CASSLASAGLKLFF. The CDR3 nucleotides are TGTGCCAGCAGCTTAGCGTCAGCAGGTCTAAAACTGTTTTTT.

This clone was seen only a few times. The chain carries TRBV9 and TRBJ1-3, with TRBD1 as a possible D gene (5 bases). The ends were cut back, 3 bases at V and 2 bases at J, with 12 bases in the middle. In germline, CDR1 is SGDLS, CDR2 YYNGEE. This CDR3 is 15 amino acids long. In nucleotides, the CDR3 is TGTGCCAGCAGCGCCAATTCAGGGCCTGGAAACACCATATATTTT. Encoded protein: CASSANSGPGNTIYF.

The V gene is TRBV7-3, the J gene TRBJ2-7; TRBD2 agrees at 11 bases. CDR1 SGHTA and CDR2 FQGTGA come from the germline V gene. This CDR3 is 15 amino acids long. V lost 5 bases and J lost 4; bases outside the gene matches: 7. DNA for the CDR3: TGTGCCAGCAGCGCCACTAGCGGGAGTCAGTACGAGCAGTACTTC. Its translation: CASSATSGSQYEQYF.

This clone showed up just a few times. The V and J genes are TRBV28 and TRBJ2-3; D gene ambiguous. The length of the CDR3 is 15 residues. CDR1 and CDR2 from the germline V gene are MDHEN and SYDVKM. Trimming stripped 5 bases from V and 0 bases from J, with 12 bases between. In DNA form, the CDR3 reads TGTGCCAGCAGTCAAACTATTCCGAGCACAGATACGCAGTATTTT. Its translation is CASSQTIPSTDTQYF.

This clone was seen a handful of times. The chain uses TRBV30 and TRBJ2-7; TRBD2 agrees at 11 bases. Per germline, CDR1 GTSNPN and CDR2 SVGIG (reference sequence). With V trimmed by 5 bases and J by 3 bases, 6 bases remained unmatched. This CDR3 has 14 amino acids. The CDR3 here is CAWGSGLAGYEQYF. As DNA, the CDR3 is TGTGCCTGGGGGTCAGGACTAGCGGGCTACGAGCAGTACTTC. The whole variable domain, remainder taken from reference TRBV30 and TRBJ2-7, is SQTIHQWPATLVQPVGSPLSLECTVEGTSNPNLYWYRQAAGRGLQLLFYSVGIGQISSEVPQNLSASRPQDRQFILSSKKLLLSDSGFYLCAWGSGLAGYEQYFGPGTRLTVT.

This clone was detected only a few times. The rearrangement uses TRBV2 and TRBJ1-1; D not certain. This CDR3 is 14 amino acids long. Trimming took 4 bases from V and 1 from J, leaving 10 bases between them. Looked up from germline, CDR1 is SNHLY and CDR2 is FYNNEI. The CDR3 spells CASSVERRNTEAFF. The DNA for the CDR3 is TGTGCCAGCAGTGTTGAACGGAGGAACACTGAAGCTTTCTTT.

This chain connects TRBV19 to TRBJ2-3, with a possible D match to TRBD1 (5 bases). CDR1 is LNHDA, CDR2 SQIVND, per germline (reference sequence). The CDR3 runs to 15 residues. Trimming cost V 0 bases and J 4 bases, with 11 bases left between them. The CDR3 DNA is TGTGCCAGTAGTATAGAGGCTAGGGGCGCAGATACGCAGTATTTT. It is translated as CASSIEARGADTQYF.

Only a few counts were recorded for this clone. V gene TRBV7-8 combines with J gene TRBJ1-1; 9 nucleotides align to TRBD1. The CDR3 runs to 15 residues. The V and J ends lost 5 bases and 4 bases, in that order; junction bases with no gene match: 8. Per germline, CDR1 SGHVS and CDR2 FQNEAQ. This CDR3 is CASSRRTGVATEAFF. The CDR3 DNA is TGTGCCAGCAGCAGAAGGACAGGGGTGGCCACTGAAGCTTTCTTT. Combining the CDR3 with reference TRBV7-8 and TRBJ1-1 gives the whole variable domain GAGVSQSPRYKVAKRGQDVALRCDPISGHVSLFWYQQALGQGPEFLTYFQNEAQLDKSGLPSDRFFAERPEGSVSTLKIQRTQQEDSAVYLCASSRRTGVATEAFFGQGTRLTVV.

This clone was counted between two and nine times. The genes are TRBV19 and TRBJ1-2, with D tentatively TRBD1 (6 bases). Per germline, CDR1 LNHDA and CDR2 SQIVND (reference sequence). Trimming pared 10 bases from V and 3 bases from J, leaving 12 bases between. This CDR3 has 12 amino acids. The CDR3 here is CAITDSYYGYTF. Here the CDR3 DNA reads TGTGCCATTACGGACAGTTACTATGGCTACACCTTC.

This clone appeared a few times. This chain links TRBV9 with TRBJ2-5; D is perhaps TRBD1 (6 bases). This CDR3 has 15 amino acids. Trimming pared 0 bases from V and 5 bases from J, leaving 14 bases between. Germline lookup yields CDR1 SGDLS and CDR2 YYNGEE. The CDR3 reads CASSVAGQIRETQYF. CDR3 DNA sequence: TGTGCCAGCAGCGTAGCCGGACAGATCCGGGAGACCCAGTACTTC.

V and J are TRBV25-1 and TRBJ1-3; possibly TRBD1 for D (5 bases). Germline lookup yields CDR1 MGHDK and CDR2 SYGVNS. With 6 bases removed from V and 4 bases from J, the gap between germline ends came to 19 bases. This CDR3 has 16 amino acids. CDR3: CASSQVGSGVGNTIYF. CDR3 in DNA: TGTGCCAGCAGCCAGGTCGGTTCGGGGGTAGGAAACACCATATATTTT.

The sample holds a few counts of this clone. The chain links TRBV5-1 to TRBJ2-7; 13 bases fit TRBD2. The CDR3 is 15 residues long. Germline values: CDR1 SGHRS, CDR2 YFSETQ. V gave up 4 bases and J gave up 7 bases; unmatched junction bases: 8. The CDR3 here is CASSPRTSGSGEQYF. The CDR3 nucleotides read TGCGCCAGCAGCCCACGGACTAGCGGGAGTGGGGAGCAGTACTTC.

The V gene is TRBV23-1, the J gene TRBJ1-2; 10 nucleotides match TRBD1. TRBV23-1 is marked as an open reading frame, function uncertain. V was clipped by 0 bases and J by 4 bases; unmatched bases: 8. This CDR3 comprises 17 residues. As DNA, the CDR3 is TGCGCCAGCAGTCAATCGGGGACAGGGGTAATCGGCTATGGCTACACCTTC. Its protein is CASSQSGTGVIGYGYTF.

The chain combines TRBV19 with TRBJ1-1; no clear D. Per germline, CDR1 LNHDA and CDR2 SQIVND (reference sequence). The ends were cut back, 7 bases at V and 0 bases at J, with 9 bases in the middle. CDR3 length equals 13 residues. This CDR3 is CASTRFMNTEAFF. Here the CDR3 DNA reads TGTGCCAGTACCCGGTTCATGAACACTGAAGCTTTCTTT.

The gene calls are TRBV2 and TRBJ2-2; 8 bases match TRBD1. From germline, CDR1 is SNHLY and CDR2 FYNNEI. The J segment lost 1 base and the V segment lost 4 bases, leaving 8 bases of the junction unmatched. The CDR3 loop spans 17 amino acids. CDR3: CASSGRPGTGNTGELFF. The CDR3 DNA reads as TGTGCCAGCAGTGGGCGCCCCGGGACAGGGAACACCGGGGAGCTGTTTTTT.

This clone was recorded a few times. V gene TRBV27 combines with J gene TRBJ2-4; D is unclear. Trimming pared 6 bases from V and 5 bases from J, leaving 11 bases between. The CDR3 runs to 13 residues. Per the germline V gene, CDR1 is MNHEY and CDR2 is SMNVEV (reference sequence). CDR3 DNA sequence: TGTGCCAGCAGGAGCACAGAAGAAAACATTCAGTACTTC. The encoded protein is CASRSTEENIQYF.

This clone appeared a few times. The rearrangement links TRBV4-1 to TRBJ2-7; the D gene is possibly TRBD1 (8 bases). The CDR3 length is 18 residues. V lost 3 bases and J lost 3, with 24 bases in between. The germline CDR1 and CDR2 sequences are MGHRA and YSYEKL. The CDR3, as DNA: TGCGCCAGCAGCCAGAGGGGGGGTGACAGGGGCGGCTACTACGAGCAGTACTTC. It translates to CASSQRGGDRGGYYEQYF.

In its sample, this clone was seen a few times. With a far larger clone one base away, a read error is the likely cause. Other DNA sequences within the sample encode an identical CDR3. This chain links TRBV6-4 with TRBJ2-3; 11 positions match TRBD2. Germline CDR1 is MRHNA and CDR2 is SNTAGT. The CDR3 consists of 15 residues. CDR3 sequence reads: CASSRLAGSTDTQYF. CDR3 in DNA: TGTGCCAGCAGCAGACTAGCGGGGAGCACAGATACTCAGTATTTT.

This clone was observed a few times. V usage is TRBV11-2 and J usage is TRBJ1-4; TRBD1 is a possible D gene (5 bases). V dropped 1 base and J dropped 5 bases, with 11 bases sitting between them. From germline, CDR1 is SGHAT and CDR2 FQNNGV. The CDR3 runs 15 residues. The chain's CDR3 is CASSLGQGWNEKLFF. The CDR3 bases are TGTGCCAGCAGCTTAGGGCAGGGATGGAATGAAAAACTGTTTTTT.